One sample yielded the 6 T cell receptor beta chains listed below, sequenced in a study of T cells in tumors after PD-1 blockade. Here immunoSEQ multiplex PCR was the method, and the copy in TCRdb shows in-frame clones only, minus some. The repertoire holds 13,000 to 15,000 clones, with 80% to 85% as singletons. This specimen was PBMCs, taken after anti-PD-1 treatment. These receptors all come from a human donor with basal cell carcinoma.

This clone was observed a few times. The rearrangement uses TRBV6-6 and TRBJ1-2; 8 bases agree with TRBD1. V was clipped by 6 bases and J by 4 bases; unmatched bases: 13. Germline CDR1 reads MNHNY; CDR2 reads SVGAGI (reference sequence). The CDR3 is 16 residues long. CDR3 residues: CASSNPGQAGSYGYTF. The CDR3, as DNA: TGTGCCAGCAGCAATCCGGGACAGGCAGGGAGCTATGGCTACACCTTC.

This rearrangement joins TRBV9 to TRBJ2-5; 10 bases agree with TRBD2. J was trimmed by 4 bases and V by 2 bases; bases with no gene match: 2. The CDR3 has 14 amino acids. Germline V gene sequence: CDR1 SGDLS, CDR2 YYNGEE. In DNA form, the CDR3 reads TGTGCCAGCAGCGTCGGACTAGCGGCAGAGACCCAGTACTTC. Amino acid sequence: CASSVGLAAETQYF.

The chain couples TRBV18 to TRBJ2-7, with TRBD1 matching over 10 bases. The junction had 11 bases not matched to a gene; V was cut back by 1 base and J by 2 bases. The CDR3 spans 18 residues. CDR1 is KGHSH and CDR2 is LQKENI in the germline V gene. The CDR3 sequence: CASSPLGSGGQGPYEQYF. CDR3 DNA: TGTGCCAGCTCACCACTTGGATCCGGGGGACAGGGGCCCTACGAGCAGTACTTC.

This sequence joins TRBV6-5 and TRBJ2-1; D remains ambiguous. Germline V gives CDR1 MNHEY, CDR2 SVGAGI. V was pared by 1 base and J by 13 bases, with 8 bases between. This CDR3 region has 11 residues. The CDR3 region is CASSYYQLQFF. CDR3 bases: TGTGCCAGCAGTTACTATCAACTCCAGTTCTTC.

This chain connects TRBV5-4 to TRBJ2-3; 12 bases line up with TRBD2. Trimming removed 3 bases from V and 3 bases from J; junction bases left unmatched: 2. The CDR3 covers 15 residues. The germline CDR1 and CDR2 sequences are SGHNT and YYREEE (reference sequence). CDR3 nucleotide sequence: TGTGCCAGCAGCTCGACTAGCGGGAGAACAGATACGCAGTATTTT. It is translated as CASSSTSGRTDTQYF.

V is TRBV6-4 and J is TRBJ2-1; the D is unclear. Looked up from germline, CDR1 is MRHNA and CDR2 is SNTAGT. V shed 4 bases and J shed 0 bases, with 13 bases lying between them. The CDR3 runs to 16 residues. CDR3 DNA sequence: TGTGCCAGCAGTGTCGTAACTACCAGCTCCTACAATGAGCAGTTCTTC. This translates into CASSVVTTSSYNEQFF.